This T cell receptor beta chain was sequenced in a study of cytomegalovirus exposure and HLA in healthy donors. This clone was detected once. V shed 3 bases and J 1 base; nucleotides not matched to a gene: 4. This CDR3 contains 15 residues. CDR1 is SGHRS, CDR2 YFSETQ, per germline. This PCR relied on a set of 60 Vbeta primers and 13 Jbeta primers. Repertoires were generated with immunoSEQ multiplex PCR, while TCRdb's copy carries only in-frame clones and drops some. The sample has 100,000 to 150,000 clones, 73% seen once; the top ten hold approximately 4.3%. Sequenced: PBMCs. V and J are TRBV5-1 and TRBJ2-3; 8 bases agree with TRBD1. The receptor was derived from a man between 60 and 75 years old in good health and CMV-seropositive. This chain's CDR3 is CASSSTGVGTDTQYF. The CDR3 DNA reads TGCGCCAGCAGCTCGACAGGGGTGGGCACAGATACGCAGTATTTT.